Shown below are 3 T cell receptor beta chains from a single sample sequenced in a study of blood T cell repertoires in COVID-19. Sequenced by immunoSEQ multiplex PCR; TCRdb stores in-frame clones only, minus some. The repertoire includes over 200,000 clones, 83% of them detected once, and around 1.3% sits in the top ten. The sequencing sample was made of peripheral blood. The source of these receptors is a woman under 40 with COVID-19, enrolled during active disease.

The CDR3 nucleotides read TGCGCCAGCAGCCAAGGCAGGGGGAGCTCCTACGAGCAGTACTTC. This translates into CASSQGRGSSYEQYF. The chain uses TRBV4-3 and TRBJ2-7; 7 positions agree with TRBD1. The CDR3 consists of 15 residues. Germline loops: CDR1 LGHNA, CDR2 YSLEER. Trimming took 1 base from V and 0 from J; bases not matched to a gene: 3.

The J gene is TRBJ2-7, the V gene TRBV29-1; maybe TRBD2 (6 bases). Germline CDR1 is SQVTM and CDR2 is ANQGSEA. The CDR3 consists of 13 residues. V lost 1 base to trimming and J lost 6 bases, with 13 bases between them. In DNA, the CDR3 is TGCAGCGTTGAAGGTCGGGAGTCGGGCGAGCAGTACTTC. As protein: CSVEGRESGEQYF.

The chain recombines TRBV15 with TRBJ1-5; 8 positions match TRBD1. CDR1 is LNHNV and CDR2 is YYDKDF in the germline V gene (reference sequence). The CDR3 is 16 residues long. The V segment lost 4 bases and the J segment 3 bases; nucleotides outside the gene matches: 8. The CDR3 nucleotides are TGTGCCACCAGCAATCCGCAGGGGGCGATCAATCAGCCCCAGCATTTT. Its translation is CATSNPQGAINQPQHF.